Shown below are 9 T cell receptor beta chains from a single sample sequenced in a study of OX40 agonist ivuxolimab in advanced cancers. Assay used: immunoSEQ multiplex PCR; TCRdb lists only in-frame clones, some missing. The table records fewer than 90,000 clones, 65% to 90% of them present only once. The material was CD4+ or CD8+ T cells sorted from blood, obtained in a trial of the OX40 agonist ivuxolimab. These receptors all come from an adult with an advanced solid tumor such as melanoma, head and neck, liver or kidney cancer.

The chain joins TRBV2 to TRBJ2-3, with D perhaps matching TRBD1 or TRBD2 (6 bases each). CDR1 and CDR2 from the germline V gene are SNHLY and FYNNEI. The V and J ends lost 6 bases and 3 bases respectively, with 22 bases between them. CDR3 length equals 17 residues. CDR3 sequence reads: CASRYRLTGAQTDTQYF. The CDR3 DNA reads as TGTGCCAGCAGATATAGACTAACGGGGGCGCAAACAGATACGCAGTATTTT.

V usage is TRBV28 and J usage is TRBJ1-6; tentative D call: TRBD1 (6 bases). Trimming pared 2 bases from V and 6 bases from J, leaving 26 bases between. The CDR3 is 20 amino acids. Germline V CDR1 and CDR2: MDHEN, SYDVKM. The CDR3 bases are TGTGCCAGCAGTTTAGGGTTCACAGGGAAAACCAGTGTGGGTAATTCACCCCTCCACTTT. Amino acids: CASSLGFTGKTSVGNSPLHF.

The chain employs TRBV11-3 and TRBJ2-3; a weak D match, TRBD2 (5 bases). Germline values: CDR1 SGHNT, CDR2 YENEEA. The ends were cut back, 4 bases at V and 14 bases at J, with 16 bases in the middle. The length of the CDR3 is 12 residues. The CDR3 region has the DNA TGTGCCAGCAGCTCCTTGCCGGGATCAAGGTATTTT. This gives the protein CASSSLPGSRYF.

V and J are TRBV14 and TRBJ2-3; possibly TRBD2 for D (6 bases). Germline assignment: CDR1 SGHDN and CDR2 FVKESK. Deletions cut 1 base from V and 2 bases from J, with 16 bases between. The CDR3 totals 17 residues. CDR3 nucleotides: TGTGCCAGCAGCCAAGGGCGGAGGGCGGCCTCCACAGATACGCAGTATTTT. Residues: CASSQGRRAASTDTQYF.

This clone was seen a single time. The chain uses TRBV7-7 and TRBJ2-7, with D tentatively TRBD1 or TRBD2 (6 bases each). Trimming cost V 4 bases and J 3 bases, with 16 bases left between them. CDR1 SSHAT and CDR2 FNYEAQ come from the germline V gene (reference sequence). The CDR3 totals 15 residues. The CDR3 loop reads CASSSPRGDGYEQYF. The CDR3 nucleotides read TGTGCCAGCAGCTCGCCAAGGGGGGATGGCTACGAGCAGTACTTC.

The CDR3 sequence is CASSFSGRAPGEQFF. CDR3 coding DNA: TGTGCCAGCAGCTTTAGCGGGAGGGCCCCCGGGGAGCAGTTCTTC. The chain recombines TRBV7-2 with TRBJ2-1; TRBD2 matches at 11 bases. The junction had 8 bases not matched to a gene; V was cut back by 3 bases and J by 10 bases. The CDR3 runs to 15 residues. The V gene's germline CDR1 is SGHTA and CDR2 FQGNSA. Combining the CDR3 with reference TRBV7-2 and TRBJ2-1 gives the whole variable domain GAGVSQSPSNKVTEKGKDVELRCDPISGHTALYWYRQSLGQGLEFLIYFQGNSAPDKSGLPSDRFSAERTGGSVSTLTIQRTQQEDSAVYLCASSFSGRAPGEQFFGPGTRLTVL.

V and J are TRBV11-3 and TRBJ1-5, with 11 bases aligning to TRBD1. The CDR3 is made up of 16 amino acids. Germline CDR1 is SGHNT and CDR2 is YENEEA. Losses at the gene ends were 1 base for V and 4 bases for J; bases not matched to a gene: 3. The CDR3 sequence: CASSLGTGGGNQPQHF. The CDR3 DNA reads as TGTGCCAGCAGCTTAGGGACAGGGGGCGGAAATCAGCCCCAGCATTTT.

The chain employs TRBV19 and TRBJ1-1; possible D gene TRBD1, 5 bases. V was pared by 7 bases and J by 7 bases, with 19 bases between. Germline CDR1 reads LNHDA; CDR2 reads SQIVND (reference sequence). There are 14 residues in the CDR3. The CDR3: CASKGSRAGGEAFF. In DNA, the CDR3 is TGTGCCAGTAAGGGGAGCAGGGCCGGGGGTGAAGCTTTCTTT.

V is TRBV5-4 and J is TRBJ2-1; TRBD2 agrees at 10 bases. The V and J ends lost 2 bases and 8 bases, in that order; junction bases with no gene match: 10. The CDR3 runs to 16 residues. Germline loops: CDR1 SGHNT, CDR2 YYREEE (reference sequence). The CDR3: CASSLPSGGALDEQFF. CDR3 nucleotides: TGTGCCAGCAGCTTACCCAGCGGGGGGGCCTTAGATGAGCAGTTCTTC.